Presented here are 3 T cell receptor beta chains from one specimen sequenced in a study of T cells in Graves' hyperthyroidism and ophthalmopathy. Amplification of TCR beta CDR3 regions was performed using RNA transcripts as template. In the first-round RT-PCR of the TCR CDR3, the HTBI primer set was used. One entry per CDR3 protein, called by TCRdb with MiXCR from the multiplex PCR reads. Of about 600,000 distinct CDR3 sequences in the sample, 12% to 15% were seen once. Sample: blood. These receptor sequences come from a woman aged 18-29 years with Graves' ophthalmopathy.

This clonotype has more than one count but fewer than ten. V usage is TRBV6-1 and J usage is TRBJ2-7, with no clear D. Trimming shortened V by 3 bases and J by 2 bases, and 8 bases separated the two germline ends. Germline values: CDR1 MNHNS, CDR2 SASEGT. The CDR3 loop spans 13 amino acids. CDR3 nucleotides: TGTGCCAGCAGTGATGACCAAACCTACGAGCAGTACTTC. Protein sequence: CASSDDQTYEQYF.

This clonotype was counted ten times or more. V and J are TRBV9 and TRBJ2-3, with unresolved D. The CDR3 sequence is 12 residues long. Germline V gene lookup returns CDR1 SGDLS and CDR2 YYNGEE. Trimming took off 2 bases at V and 9 bases at J, with 10 bases between the two ends. The CDR3 region has the DNA TGTGCCAGCAGCGTGGAAGGGATAACGCAGTATTTT. It codes for CASSVEGITQYF.

For this clonotype: It may be a read error: a sequence one base away is much more abundant. The chain combines TRBV27 with TRBJ2-3; D remains ambiguous. This CDR3 contains 15 residues. From germline, CDR1 is MNHEY and CDR2 SMNVEV (reference sequence). CDR3 loop: CTSSSSRIFTDTQYF. In DNA form, the CDR3 reads TGTACCAGCAGTTCATCCCGAATCTTCACAGATACGCAGTATTTT.